This TCR beta chain was sequenced in a study of somatic mutations in cytotoxic T cells in rheumatoid arthritis. For the study at large: After diagnosis, patient blood (about 30 ml EDTA) was drawn right away, before any treatment was given.

With respect to this clone: Its antigen is still unknown.

The method was immunoSEQ multiplex PCR; TCRdb's version includes in-frame clones alone and lacks a portion of them. The sample shows around 6,000 clones, roughly 80% of them seen only once. Germline V gives CDR1 LNHDA, CDR2 SQIVND (reference sequence). The CDR3 spans 14 residues. Between the trimmed V and J ends, which lost 6 bases and 3 bases, there was a span of 14 bases. The study, taken as a whole, reports: Adjustment for multiple comparisons was not applied to the slight TRBV07 underrepresentation observed in rheumatoid arthritis patients.

This TCR was sampled from a woman aged 45 to 65 with rheumatoid arthritis. The sample taken for sequencing was CD8+ T cells sorted from blood. The chain links TRBV19 to TRBJ1-2; D possibly corresponds to TRBD1 (6 bases). The CDR3 spells CASRYGGGDYGYTF. The DNA for the CDR3 is TGTGCCAGTAGATATGGAGGGGGGGACTATGGCTACACCTTC.